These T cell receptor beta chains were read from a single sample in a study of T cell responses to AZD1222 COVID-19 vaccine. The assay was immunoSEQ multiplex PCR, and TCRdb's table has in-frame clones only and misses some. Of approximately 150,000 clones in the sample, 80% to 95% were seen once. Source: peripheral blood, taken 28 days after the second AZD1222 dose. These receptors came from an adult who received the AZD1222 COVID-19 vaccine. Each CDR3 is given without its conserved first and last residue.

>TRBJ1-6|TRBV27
ASRRDRRRSSPLH
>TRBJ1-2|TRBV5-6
ASSLYRTELDYGYT
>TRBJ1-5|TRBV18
ASSPAANSNQPQH
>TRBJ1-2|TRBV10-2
ASNPGGAGYGYT
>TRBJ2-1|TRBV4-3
ASSQAKGGGNNEQF
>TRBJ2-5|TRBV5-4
ASSPRQGAPSVTQETQY
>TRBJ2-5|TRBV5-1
ASSSGSTGKETQY
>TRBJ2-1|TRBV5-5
ASSPGAGQGLNEQF
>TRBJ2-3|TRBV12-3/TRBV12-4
ASSPRGDTQY
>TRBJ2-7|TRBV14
ASSPRLKSYEQY
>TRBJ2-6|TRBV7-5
VRSPGEESPSGANVLT
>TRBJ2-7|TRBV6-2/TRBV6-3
ASSSALAGLSYEQY
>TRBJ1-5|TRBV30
AWSHRTGVQPQH
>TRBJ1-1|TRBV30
AWSVYMSGMKAF
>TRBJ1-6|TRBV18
ASSPGGESPLH
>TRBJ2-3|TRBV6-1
ASSDIGTGADTQY
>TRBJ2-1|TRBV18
ASSPPSSNEQF
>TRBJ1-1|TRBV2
ASREQGVGTEAF
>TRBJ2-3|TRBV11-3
ASSRRPRSTDTQY
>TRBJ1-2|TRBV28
ASRAGTFYGYT
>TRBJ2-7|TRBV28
ASSLWSGPSYEQY
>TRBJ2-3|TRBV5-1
ASSFTSGRLRTDTQY
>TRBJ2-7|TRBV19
ASSIQGQGTYEQY
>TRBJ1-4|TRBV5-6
ASSLGLNPNEKLF
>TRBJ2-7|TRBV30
AWDDRATEQY
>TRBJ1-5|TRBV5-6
ASSLGGSVGQPQH
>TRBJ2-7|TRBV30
AWRDRHRAYEQY
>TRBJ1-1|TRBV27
ASSSRTGGMAF
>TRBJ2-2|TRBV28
ASSKLGELF
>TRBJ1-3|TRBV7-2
ASSRQGLPWGNTIY